The rows below give T cell receptor beta chains drawn from one sample of a study. TCRdb fed the 5' RACE reads into MiXCR, producing one record per CDR3 protein. The sample holds approximately 53,000 distinct CDR3 sequences; roughly 28% are singletons and the top ten take more than 3%. Sequenced material: tumor-infiltrating memory CD4+ T cells sorted from the breast tumor. The receptors were gathered from a female donor with breast cancer. Each CDR3 is given with its conserved first and last residue. Fields, in order: D gene, J gene, CDR3 length, V gene, clone size, CDR3 DNA, CDR3 protein. D genes are given only for firm matches. The size field is filled for only some rows; it gives once, few, many or a size class.

>.|TRBJ2-3|15|TRBV7-2|many
TGTGCCAGCAGCCCCGGCTACCTTCGCACAGATACGCAGTATTTT
CASSPGYLRTDTQYF
>TRBD2|TRBJ2-3|15|TRBV4-3|few
TGCGCCAGCAGCCATGCTAGCGGGAGGGAAGGTACGCAGTATTTT
CASSHASGREGTQYF
>.|TRBJ1-2|14|TRBV10-3|.
TGTGCCATCAGTGGGACAGACCAAAACTATGGCTACATCTTC
CAISGTDQNYGYIF
>TRBD1|TRBJ2-2|17|TRBV28|few
TGTGCCAGCAGTTTAGTCGGCACAGGGGGTCGCACCGGGGAGCTGTTTTTT
CASSLVGTGGRTGELFF
>TRBD1|TRBJ1-2|13|TRBV28|large
TGTGCCAGCAGTTCTGGACAGGTCTATGGCTACACCTTC
CASSSGQVYGYTF
>.|TRBJ2-7|13|TRBV7-8|few
TGTGCCAGCAGCGACGGGCAGGGGTTCGAGCAGTACTTC
CASSDGQGFEQYF
>.|TRBJ2-5|14|TRBV20-1|.
TGCAGTGCTAGAGACCAGGGTTCCCAAGAGACCCAGTACTTC
CSARDQGSQETQYF
>TRBD1|TRBJ2-5|13|TRBV29-1|.
TGCAGCGTTGACAAGGGGGCCCGGGAGACCCAGTACTTC
CSVDKGARETQYF
>TRBD1|TRBJ2-7|15|TRBV5-5|.
TGTGCCAGCAGCTTGGGGGGACAGAATATCTACGAGCAGTACTTC
CASSLGGQNIYEQYF
>TRBD1|TRBJ1-4|14|TRBV7-2|.
TGTGCCAGCAGCCGGGACAGGGGTAATGAAAAACTGTTTTTT
CASSRDRGNEKLFF
>TRBD2|TRBJ2-1|16|TRBV6-2/TRBV6-3|few
TGTGCCAGCAGTTATCGGTCGGGACTAGCCTACAATGAGCAGTTCTTC
CASSYRSGLAYNEQFF
>TRBD2|TRBJ2-3|15|TRBV5-1|few
TGCGCCAGCAACCTTTGGACTAGCGGGAGAGATACGCAGTATTTT
CASNLWTSGRDTQYF
>TRBD1|TRBJ1-4|19|TRBV12-3/TRBV12-4|few
TGTGCCAGCAGACCCGGGGGGTGGCAGGGGGCGGTCGGGGCGGAAAAACTGTTTTTT
CASRPGGWQGAVGAEKLFF
>.|TRBJ1-1|16|TRBV4-2|once
TGTGCCAGCAGCCAAGTAAACGGGGGGACGAGTACTGAAGCTTTCTTT
CASSQVNGGTSTEAFF
>.|TRBJ1-1|15|TRBV5-1|.
TGCGCCAGCAGCCTATCTCTCGGTCCCGGGGTTGAAGCTTTCTTT
CASSLSLGPGVEAFF
>TRBD2|TRBJ2-1|18|TRBV9|.
TGTGCCAGCAGCGTTGGGGCACTAGCGGGAGGATTCATTGGTGAGCAGTTCTTC
CASSVGALAGGFIGEQFF
>TRBD2|TRBJ2-1|15|TRBV27|.
TGTGCCAGCAGTCCCATAGCGGGGGGATACAATGAGCAGTTCTTC
CASSPIAGGYNEQFF
>TRBD1|TRBJ1-2|14|TRBV7-9|.
TGTGCCAGCAGCCGGGACAGGGAAACGGGTGGCTACACCTTC
CASSRDRETGGYTF
>.|TRBJ1-4|12|TRBV2|.
TGTGCCAGCAGTGAAATAGGGGGTAAACTGTTTTTT
CASSEIGGKLFF
>.|TRBJ1-1|16|TRBV27|.
TGTGCCAGCTCTCCCCTCCGGGCGAGCGGGAGCACTGAAGCTTTCTTT
CASSPLRASGSTEAFF
>TRBD1|TRBJ1-5|16|TRBV6-5|.
TGTGCCAGCAGCCCTGGACAGGGGGCCAGAGGACAGCCCCAGCATTTT
CASSPGQGARGQPQHF
>TRBD1|TRBJ1-1|14|TRBV20-1|once
TGCAGTGCTAGATTTAACAACAGGGGAACTGAAGCTTTCTTT
CSARFNNRGTEAFF
>TRBD2|TRBJ2-1|16|TRBV11-3|few
TGTGCCAGCAGTCCCGGACTAGCGGGAACCTACAATGAGCAGTTCTTC
CASSPGLAGTYNEQFF
>TRBD1|TRBJ2-7|14|TRBV7-2|medium-sized
TGTGCCAGCAGCTTCGGGACAGGGGAGTACGAGCAGTACTTC
CASSFGTGEYEQYF
>.|TRBJ1-2|16|TRBV7-2|.
TGTGCCAGCAGCTTGGGGAGGACAGCCTTTAACTATGGCTACACCTTC
CASSLGRTAFNYGYTF
>.|TRBJ1-2|12|TRBV7-2|.
TGTGCCAGCAGCCGGAGAGAATATGGCTACACCTTC
CASSRREYGYTF
>.|TRBJ1-1|13|TRBV7-2|few
TGTGCCAGCAGCGCCAGACAGAACACTGAAGCTTTCTTT
CASSARQNTEAFF
>.|TRBJ2-7|14|TRBV12-3/TRBV12-4|.
TGTGCCAGCAGTTCCTCGGCAGGGGCCTACGAGCAGTACTTC
CASSSSAGAYEQYF
>TRBD1|TRBJ2-7|16|TRBV11-1|few
TGTGCCAGCAGCGCTTCGACCGGGACAGGGGGTTACGAGCAGTACTTC
CASSASTGTGGYEQYF
>TRBD1|TRBJ2-7|14|TRBV5-1|few
TGCGCCAGCAGCCCCGGGACAGGGGGCGACGAGCAGTACTTC
CASSPGTGGDEQYF
>.|TRBJ1-3|18|TRBV30|.
TGTGCCTGGAGTGGTTCAGGGAGCGAATCGCTTACTGGAAACACCATATATTTT
CAWSGSGSESLTGNTIYF